Each of the 5 T cell receptor beta chains below was sequenced from the same sample in a study of blood T cell repertoires in COVID-19 (dated by TCRdb to about 2020). Library prep was done by the immunoSEQ multiplex PCR assay. The table was pulled from immuneACCESS by TCRdb, which kept in-frame rearrangements only. Such tables lose some clones; where checked, under half of the loss comes from unresolved V genes, and the rest has no known cause. The sample profile shows almost 400,000 clones; around nine tenths of them were found once. 1.7% of the sample lies in the top ten. Material: PBMCs or T cells enriched from blood (not recorded which). The receptors here all came from a woman under 40 who had recovered from COVID-19.

The chain uses TRBV4-1 and TRBJ2-1, with D perhaps TRBD2 (5 bases). There are 17 residues in the CDR3. Trimming took 0 bases from V and 10 from J, leaving 22 bases between them. Germline V gene data show CDR1 as MGHRA and CDR2 as YSYEKL. The CDR3 sequence is CASSQDRVGESADEQFF. The CDR3 nucleotides read TGCGCCAGCAGCCAAGATCGGGTGGGAGAGTCCGCTGACGAGCAGTTCTTC.

The genes are TRBV3-1 (or the pseudogene TRBV3-2) and TRBJ1-6; D not resolved. Germline V lookup: CDR1 LGHDT, CDR2 YNNKEL (reference sequence). V was trimmed by 0 bases and J by 5 bases, leaving 20 bases between them. The CDR3 has 19 amino acids. The CDR3 sequence is CASSQEPFSPGSDNSPLHF. Written as DNA, the CDR3 is TGTGCCAGCAGCCAAGAACCCTTCTCTCCGGGGTCCGATAATTCACCCCTCCACTTT.

This chain links TRBV5-1 with TRBJ1-1, with 8 bases fitting TRBD1. V shed 3 bases and J 2 bases; nucleotides not matched to a gene: 9. The CDR3 is 16 amino acids. In germline, CDR1 is SGHRS, CDR2 YFSETQ. CDR3 coding DNA: TGCGCCAGCAGCTCGGTGAGACAGGGGAAAAACACTGAAGCTTTCTTT. Its protein product is CASSSVRQGKNTEAFF. Combining the CDR3 with reference TRBV5-1 and TRBJ1-1 gives the whole variable domain KAGVTQTPRYLIKTRGQQVTLSCSPISGHRSVSWYQQTPGQGLQFLFEYFSETQRNKGNFPGRFSGRQFSNSRSEMNVSTLELGDSALYLCASSSVRQGKNTEAFFGQGTRLTVV.

This clone has only one observation. This sequence joins TRBV7-2 and TRBJ2-5; 9 bases agree with TRBD1. The CDR3 loop spans 16 amino acids. After removal of 1 base from V and 5 bases from J, the junction contained 8 bases not matched to a gene. The germline CDR1 and CDR2 sequences are SGHTA and FQGNSA. As DNA, the CDR3 is TGTGCCAGCAGCTTAGGAGGGGGACAGGGCCTTGAGACCCAGTACTTC. Translation gives CASSLGGGQGLETQYF.

The gene calls are TRBV9 and TRBJ2-3, with 14 positions matching TRBD2. This CDR3 contains 19 residues. Looked up from germline, CDR1 is SGDLS and CDR2 is YYNGEE. V dropped 2 bases and J dropped 1; count of bases not matched to a gene: 9. The CDR3 spells CASSVAGLAGVGGTDTQYF. For the CDR3, the DNA is TGTGCCAGCAGCGTCGCGGGACTAGCGGGAGTGGGTGGCACAGATACGCAGTATTTT.